The 20 T cell receptor beta chains given below trace back to one sample, sequenced in a study of chemoradiotherapy in HPV16-positive cancers (dated by TCRdb to about 2022). The protocol used for the library was the immunoSEQ multiplex PCR assay. Sourced from immuneACCESS, this table was stored by TCRdb with only in-frame sequences that have V and J called. A share of the clones is absent; for the studies checked, an unresolved V gene accounts for under half, and the remainder has no known explanation. The sample data list 29,000 or so clones, and around 90% of these were observed just once. The top ten clonotypes cover around 20% of the sample. The specimen comprised blood, sampled from a patient who underwent chemoradiotherapy. The receptor set was obtained from a human donor with HPV-associated anogenital cancer.

This CDR3 reads CASIQGENEQFF. Written as DNA, the CDR3 is TGTGCCAGCATCCAAGGGGAGAATGAGCAGTTCTTC. The gene calls are TRBV2 and TRBJ2-1, with D tentatively TRBD1 or TRBD2 (5 bases each). In germline, CDR1 is SNHLY, CDR2 FYNNEI. V lost 7 bases and J 7 bases, leaving 11 bases between the germline ends. The CDR3 consists of 12 residues.

The rearrangement uses TRBV7-2 and TRBJ2-5; 9 nucleotides match TRBD2. Looked up from germline, CDR1 is SGHTA and CDR2 is FQGNSA. V lost 5 bases, J lost 5 bases, and 15 bases stayed unmatched. The CDR3 is 17 residues long. The CDR3 reads CASSRRAGTSRSETQYF. CDR3 sequence (DNA): TGTGCCAGCAGCCGGAGAGCCGGGACTAGCCGAAGTGAGACCCAGTACTTC.

The gene calls are TRBV30 and TRBJ1-5; D not resolved. The CDR3 has 13 residues. Trimming stripped 1 base from V and 4 bases from J, with 8 bases between. Per the germline V gene, CDR1 is GTSNPN and CDR2 is SVGIG (reference sequence). This CDR3 is CAWSGNQNQPQHF. The CDR3 DNA sequence: TGTGCCTGGAGTGGTAATCAGAATCAGCCCCAGCATTTT.

V usage is TRBV6-5 and J usage is TRBJ2-3, with a weak D call TRBD1 (6 bases). CDR1 is MNHEY, CDR2 SVGAGI, per germline. Trimming left V 4 bases short and J 4 bases short, with 15 bases between. This CDR3 is built from 15 residues. CDR3 sequence (DNA): TGTGCCAGCAGTTTTAGGGGGTCTCTGGCAGATACGCAGTATTTT. It translates to CASSFRGSLADTQYF.

The gene calls are TRBV6-5 and TRBJ1-1; D unclear. Trimming pared 2 bases from V and 3 bases from J, leaving 10 bases between. Per germline, CDR1 MNHEY and CDR2 SVGAGI. CDR3 size: 14 residues. The CDR3 loop reads CASSYPGADTEAFF. Written as DNA, the CDR3 is TGTGCCAGCAGTTACCCGGGAGCCGACACTGAAGCTTTCTTT.

V gene TRBV28 combines with J gene TRBJ2-7; TRBD1 agrees at 7 bases. Trimming at V came to 0 bases and at J to 2 bases, leaving 1 base not matched to a gene. CDR3 length: 14 residues. Germline CDR1 reads MDHEN; CDR2 reads SYDVKM. In nucleotides, the CDR3 is TGTGCCAGCAGTTTATGGGACAGGACCTACGAGCAGTACTTC. Translating it yields CASSLWDRTYEQYF.

CDR3 sequence (DNA): TGTGCCAGCAGCTTTCTTCCGGGAGAGCAAGAGACCCAGTACTTC. As protein: CASSFLPGEQETQYF. The chain combines TRBV7-7 with TRBJ2-5, with a weak D call TRBD2 (6 bases). CDR3 size: 15 residues. CDR1 and CDR2 (germline): SSHAT, FNYEAQ (reference sequence). Trimming cost V 3 bases and J 2 bases, with 13 bases left between them. Combining the CDR3 with reference TRBV7-7 and TRBJ2-5 gives the whole variable domain GAGVSQSPRYKVTKRGQDVTLRCDPISSHATLYWYQQALGQGPEFLTYFNYEAQPDKSGLPSDRFSAERPEGSISTLTIQRTEQRDSAMYRCASSFLPGEQETQYFGPGTRLLVL.

The chain employs TRBV18 and TRBJ1-5, with D perhaps TRBD1 (5 bases). Germline assignment: CDR1 KGHSH and CDR2 LQKENI. The CDR3 is 16 residues long. V was clipped by 4 bases and J by 3 bases, with 16 bases between them. CDR3: CASSLGSPGTNQPQHF. CDR3 nucleotides: TGTGCCAGCTCACTCGGGTCTCCCGGGACCAATCAGCCCCAGCATTTT. The variable domain in full, with the rest retrieved from reference TRBV18 and TRBJ1-5, is NAGVMQNPRHLVRRRGQEARLRCSPMKGHSHVYWYRQLPEEGLKFMVYLQKENIIDESGMPKERFSAEFPKEGPSILRIQQVVRGDSAAYFCASSLGSPGTNQPQHFGDGTRLSIL.

This clone was detected only a few times. V and J are TRBV2 and TRBJ1-5, with 9 bases lining up with TRBD1. Germline-derived CDR1 and CDR2 are SNHLY and FYNNEI. V lost 6 bases to trimming and J lost 5 bases; unmatched junction nucleotides: 5. The CDR3 is made up of 14 amino acids. The DNA for the CDR3 is TGTGCCAGCAGCCCGACAGGGGGGTATCAGCCCCAGCATTTT. It yields the protein CASSPTGGYQPQHF.

This chain connects TRBV6-5 to TRBJ1-6; D not certain. The CDR3 spans 13 residues. V was cut by 10 bases and J by 7 bases, with 14 bases left in between. The germline V gene has CDR1 MNHEY and CDR2 SVGAGI. In DNA form, the CDR3 reads TGTGCCACCTTTAGGACGGCGAATTCACCCCTCCACTTT. Amino acids: CATFRTANSPLHF.

The chain links TRBV2 to TRBJ1-1; D is unclear. CDR3 length equals 14 residues. V lost 3 bases, J lost 0 bases, and 8 bases lay in between. CDR1 is SNHLY and CDR2 is FYNNEI in the germline V gene. The CDR3: CASSEETLNTEAFF. CDR3 bases: TGTGCCAGCAGTGAGGAAACCCTGAACACTGAAGCTTTCTTT.

The chain has TRBV5-4 and TRBJ2-4, with TRBD2 matching over 7 bases. V shed 4 bases and J 6 bases; nucleotides not matched to a gene: 4. Per the germline V gene, CDR1 is SGHNT and CDR2 is YYREEE (reference sequence). The CDR3 loop spans 13 amino acids. The chain's CDR3 is CASSPPGGNIQYF. The CDR3 DNA reads TGTGCCAGCAGCCCCCCGGGAGGAAACATTCAGTACTTC.

The chain uses TRBV27 and TRBJ2-2, with D possibly matching TRBD1 (5 bases). The CDR3 loop spans 17 amino acids. Germline V gene lookup returns CDR1 MNHEY and CDR2 SMNVEV (reference sequence). The V and J ends lost 3 bases and 6 bases respectively, with 20 bases between them. The CDR3 loop is CASSFFQGTGVSGELFF. The CDR3 region has the DNA TGTGCCAGCAGTTTCTTTCAGGGTACGGGTGTTTCCGGGGAGCTGTTTTTT.

This chain links TRBV15 with TRBJ2-1; 8 bases are a match to TRBD2. The germline V gene encodes CDR1 LNHNV and CDR2 YYDKDF (reference sequence). The V and J ends lost 0 bases and 7 bases, in that order; junction bases with no gene match: 2. The CDR3 extends over 14 amino acids. The CDR3 region is CATSRDREGNEQFF. Written as DNA, the CDR3 is TGTGCCACCAGCAGAGACCGGGAGGGTAATGAGCAGTTCTTC.

J is TRBJ2-2 and V is TRBV4-2, with TRBD2 identical over 8 bases. The CDR3 loop spans 16 amino acids. The J segment lost 7 bases and the V segment lost 1 base, leaving 8 bases of the junction unmatched. Germline values: CDR1 LGHNA, CDR2 YNFKEQ. The CDR3 DNA sequence: TGTGCCAGCAGCCAAGTGGCCGGGAGGGCCGTCGGGGAGCTGTTTTTT. It translates to CASSQVAGRAVGELFF.

The chain links TRBV19 to TRBJ2-1; 12 positions agree with TRBD2. The J segment lost 7 bases and the V segment lost 3 bases, leaving 4 bases of the junction unmatched. The germline gives CDR1 LNHDA, CDR2 SQIVND (reference sequence). CDR3 length: 15 amino acids. CDR3 protein: CASSMGTSGLNEQFF. The CDR3 DNA reads TGTGCCAGTAGTATGGGGACTAGCGGGCTTAATGAGCAGTTCTTC.

This chain uses TRBV5-1 with TRBJ2-3, with no clear D. The CDR3 totals 16 residues. The V and J ends lost 4 bases and 2 bases respectively, with 17 bases between them. Germline assignment: CDR1 SGHRS and CDR2 YFSETQ. In DNA form, the CDR3 reads TGCGCCAGCAGCAGCGTCGAGACGTCTTTCACAGATACGCAGTATTTT. Translation: CASSSVETSFTDTQYF.

The chain couples TRBV27 to TRBJ2-7, with 9 bases matching TRBD2. Germline-derived CDR1 and CDR2 are MNHEY and SMNVEV (reference sequence). This CDR3 has 14 residues. V dropped 2 bases and J dropped 6; count of bases not matched to a gene: 5. CDR3 sequence: CASSLAGGPFEQYF. The CDR3 DNA follows: TGTGCCAGCAGTTTAGCGGGAGGGCCTTTCGAGCAGTACTTC.

The chain recombines TRBV27 with TRBJ1-6, with 7 bases that match TRBD1. CDR3 length: 14 residues. The germline V gene encodes CDR1 MNHEY and CDR2 SMNVEV (reference sequence). V shed 6 bases, J shed 4 bases, and the junction held 3 bases outside the gene matches. CDR3 in amino acids: CASRPGQYNSPLHF. In DNA, the CDR3 is TGTGCCAGCAGGCCGGGACAGTATAATTCACCCCTCCACTTT.

V and J are TRBV6-5 and TRBJ2-5, with 8 bases matching TRBD1. Per germline, CDR1 MNHEY and CDR2 SVGAGI. The CDR3 consists of 15 residues. Unmatched junction bases numbered 11, after V lost 6 bases and J lost 5 bases. CDR3 nucleotide sequence: TGTGCCAGCAGCCCCGCCCCCGACAGGGGTGAGACCCAGTACTTC. Its protein product is CASSPAPDRGETQYF.